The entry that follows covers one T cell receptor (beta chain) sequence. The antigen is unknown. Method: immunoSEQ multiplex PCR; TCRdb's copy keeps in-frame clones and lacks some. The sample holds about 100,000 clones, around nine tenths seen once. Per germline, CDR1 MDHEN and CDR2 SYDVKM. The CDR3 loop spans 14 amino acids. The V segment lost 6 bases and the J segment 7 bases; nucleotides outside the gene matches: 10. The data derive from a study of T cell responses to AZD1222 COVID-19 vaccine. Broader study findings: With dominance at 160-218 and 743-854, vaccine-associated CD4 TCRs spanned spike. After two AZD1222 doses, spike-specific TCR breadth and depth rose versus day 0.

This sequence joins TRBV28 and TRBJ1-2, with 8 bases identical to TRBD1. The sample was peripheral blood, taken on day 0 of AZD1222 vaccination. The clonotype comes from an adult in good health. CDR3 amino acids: CASSGAGGWGGYTF. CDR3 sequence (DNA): TGTGCCAGCAGCGGAGCAGGGGGCTGGGGTGGCTACACCTTC.